This T cell receptor (beta chain) was captured in a study of glioma-infiltrating T cells. Study-wide context: Glioma patients had dexamethasone for six or fewer days before surgery. The study's findings and limits: Very few CDR3 sequences were shared between tissue and blood.

With respect to this clonotype: The antigen remains undetermined.

TCR alpha and beta CDR3 regions were amplified from RNA using iRepertoire nested multiplex PCR. Tissue mRNA or PBMC total RNA, about 95-450 ng, went into one-step reverse transcription and amplification. TCRdb re-derived calls from the multiplex PCR reads in MiXCR, one entry per CDR3 protein. The profile shows more than 350,000 distinct CDR3 sequences, less than 50% of them singletons. The sequenced material came from glioma tissue, nonneoplastic brain tissue, or PBMCs (not recorded which). The sequence was obtained from a human donor with low-grade glioma or glioblastoma, undergoing nonglioma brain surgery, or in good health (not recorded which).

CDR3 residues: CASSIRSQPQHF. The CDR3 DNA is TGTGCCAGTAGTATTAGGAGTCAGCCCCAGCATTTT. The J gene is TRBJ1-5, the V gene TRBV19; D gene unclear. The CDR3 spans 12 residues. V lost 3 bases and J 6 bases, leaving 6 bases between the germline ends. Germline V gene sequence: CDR1 LNHDA, CDR2 SQIVND (reference sequence).